The 20 T cell receptor beta chains in this list originate from one sample, sequenced in a study of blood T cell repertoires in COVID-19. Data came from immunoSEQ multiplex PCR; TCRdb stores just in-frame clones and leaves some out. The sample shows a few hundred thousand clones, 90% of them seen only once. Sequencing was done on a sample of peripheral blood. The receptors originated from a woman aged 45-65 years with COVID-19, enrolled during active disease.

This clone was detected only a few times. In DNA, the CDR3 is TGTGCCAGCTCACCACCCAGGGGGTCGTATAATTCACCCCTCCACTTT. It encodes CASSPPRGSYNSPLHF. The V gene is TRBV18, the J gene TRBJ1-6, with 7 bases that match TRBD1. The CDR3 spans 16 residues. V lost 0 bases, J lost 4 bases, and 3 bases stayed unmatched. CDR1 and CDR2 from the germline V gene are KGHSH and LQKENI.

CDR3 loop: CASSNGLAVEQFF. The CDR3 DNA reads as TGCGCCAGCAGCAATGGACTAGCGGTTGAGCAGTTCTTC. The V and J genes are TRBV5-1 and TRBJ2-1, with TRBD2 matching over 10 bases. The germline V gene encodes CDR1 SGHRS and CDR2 YFSETQ. V was pared by 4 bases and J by 9 bases, with 4 bases of the junction left unmatched. The CDR3 loop spans 13 amino acids. Using reference TRBV5-1 and TRBJ2-1 for the parts outside the CDR3, the full variable domain is KAGVTQTPRYLIKTRGQQVTLSCSPISGHRSVSWYQQTPGQGLQFLFEYFSETQRNKGNFPGRFSGRQFSNSRSEMNVSTLELGDSALYLCASSNGLAVEQFFGPGTRLTVL.

The chain combines TRBV2 with TRBJ2-2; 8 positions agree with TRBD1. Germline CDR1 SNHLY, CDR2 FYNNEI. The CDR3 covers 18 residues. The ends lost 2 bases at V and 5 bases at J; junction bases unmatched: 13. The CDR3 reads CASSERGGQGSFTGELFF. The CDR3 coding sequence is TGTGCCAGCAGTGAAAGAGGCGGACAGGGATCGTTTACCGGGGAGCTGTTTTTT.

DNA for the CDR3: TGTGCCTGGGATGCTGGGACAGCCCCTGGTAATGAAAAACTGTTTTTT. This codes for CAWDAGTAPGNEKLFF. This rearrangement joins TRBV30 to TRBJ1-4; the match to TRBD1 covers 7 bases. Germline V gene sequence: CDR1 GTSNPN, CDR2 SVGIG (reference sequence). The CDR3 consists of 16 residues. J was trimmed by 4 bases and V by 5 bases; bases with no gene match: 13.

V and J are TRBV24-1 and TRBJ2-1; 7 bases agree with TRBD2. This CDR3 comprises 16 residues. Germline-derived CDR1 and CDR2 are KGHDR and SFDVKD. J was trimmed by 3 bases and V by 0 bases; bases with no gene match: 4. Here the CDR3 reads CATSDLGGERYNEQFF. Here the CDR3 DNA reads TGTGCCACCAGTGATTTGGGGGGGGAACGCTACAATGAGCAGTTCTTC.

This clone was detected once. J is TRBJ2-1 and V is TRBV7-9; the D gene is possibly TRBD2 (6 bases). CDR1 is SEHNR, CDR2 FQNEAQ, per germline (reference sequence). The CDR3 runs to 14 residues. Trimming took 5 bases from V and 7 from J, leaving 15 bases between them. The DNA of the CDR3 is TGTGCCAGCAGCCGCCGGGACTCCGGGAATGAGCAGTTCTTC. Translated, it gives CASSRRDSGNEQFF.

This rearrangement joins TRBV5-4 to TRBJ2-1; 10 bases align to TRBD2. V shed 5 bases, J shed 3 bases, and the junction held 5 bases outside the gene matches. Germline V gene data show CDR1 as SGHNT and CDR2 as YYREEE (reference sequence). The CDR3 spans 15 residues. CDR3 nucleotides: TGTGCCAGCAGGGGTACTAGCGGGATCTACAATGAGCAGTTCTTC. This codes for CASRGTSGIYNEQFF. Full variable domain (remainder filled in from reference TRBV5-4 and TRBJ2-1): ETGVTQSPTHLIKTRGQQVTLRCSSQSGHNTVSWYQQALGQGPQFIFQYYREEENGRGNFPPRFSGLQFPNYSSELNVNALELDDSALYLCASRGTSGIYNEQFFGPGTRLTVL.

V usage is TRBV27 and J usage is TRBJ2-1; maybe TRBD2 (5 bases). CDR1 MNHEY and CDR2 SMNVEV come from the germline V gene (reference sequence). This CDR3 region has 15 residues. V was cut by 7 bases and J by 0 bases, with 13 bases left in between. CDR3 coding DNA: TGTGCCAGCAACCCTTATGGGAGCTCCTACAATGAGCAGTTCTTC. Translating it yields CASNPYGSSYNEQFF.

The gene calls are TRBV5-1 and TRBJ2-7; 14 bases agree with TRBD2. The CDR3 has 16 residues. CDR1 and CDR2 (germline): SGHRS, YFSETQ. Unmatched junction bases numbered 1, after V lost 2 bases and J lost 0 bases. The CDR3 protein is CASSFGLAGGSYEQYF. CDR3 sequence (DNA): TGCGCCAGCAGCTTTGGACTAGCGGGAGGCTCCTACGAGCAGTACTTC.

The chain uses TRBV27 and TRBJ1-1, with D unresolved. Trimming shortened V by 8 bases and J by 0 bases, and 13 bases separated the two germline ends. This CDR3 has 14 residues. In germline, CDR1 is MNHEY, CDR2 SMNVEV (reference sequence). CDR3 sequence reads: CASANGRMNTEAFF. CDR3 DNA sequence: TGTGCCAGCGCTAACGGTAGAATGAACACTGAAGCTTTCTTT.

The genes are TRBV7-9 and TRBJ2-1; TRBD2 matches at 11 bases. Looked up from germline, CDR1 is SEHNR and CDR2 is FQNEAQ (reference sequence). The CDR3 loop spans 19 amino acids. J gave up 5 bases and V 1 base, and 13 bases lay outside the gene matches. The CDR3 nucleotides read TGTGCCAGCAGCTTAGTTGCCCGAACCCTAGCGGGAGGCCACAATGAGCAGTTCTTC. This encodes CASSLVARTLAGGHNEQFF.

In this sample, this clone turned up once. The V and J genes are TRBV7-9 and TRBJ2-1, with 10 positions matching TRBD2. The J segment lost 5 bases and the V segment lost 3 bases, leaving 4 bases of the junction unmatched. Germline V gene data show CDR1 as SEHNR and CDR2 as FQNEAQ (reference sequence). The CDR3 totals 15 residues. CDR3 coding DNA: TGTGCCAGCAGCTTGGGACTAGCGACTAACAATGAGCAGTTCTTC. This translates into CASSLGLATNNEQFF.

The V and J genes are TRBV7-6 and TRBJ1-3; the match to TRBD1 covers 9 bases. V shed 1 base and J 2 bases; nucleotides not matched to a gene: 0. Germline CDR1 SGHVS, CDR2 FNYEAQ. The CDR3 extends over 15 amino acids. The CDR3 coding sequence is TGTGCCAGCAGCTTAGGACAGGGGGCTGGAAACACCATATATTTT. This translates into CASSLGQGAGNTIYF.

The CDR3 protein is CAISEPGLADNSYEQYF. In nucleotides, the CDR3 is TGTGCCATCAGTGAGCCCGGACTAGCGGACAATTCCTACGAGCAGTACTTC. This chain uses TRBV10-3 with TRBJ2-7; 10 positions agree with TRBD2. The germline V gene has CDR1 ENHRY and CDR2 SYGVKD. This CDR3 has 17 amino acids. The V segment lost 2 bases and the J segment 1 base; nucleotides outside the gene matches: 8.

This chain links TRBV30 with TRBJ2-1; TRBD1 might be the D (6 bases). CDR1 GTSNPN and CDR2 SVGIG come from the germline V gene (reference sequence). V was trimmed by 3 bases and J by 6 bases, leaving 12 bases between them. This CDR3 has 13 amino acids. The CDR3 spells CAWRRTAVNEQFF. DNA of the CDR3: TGTGCCTGGAGGCGGACAGCAGTCAATGAGCAGTTCTTC. The whole variable domain, filled in from reference TRBV30 and TRBJ2-1, reads SQTIHQWPATLVQPVGSPLSLECTVEGTSNPNLYWYRQAAGRGLQLLFYSVGIGQISSEVPQNLSASRPQDRQFILSSKKLLLSDSGFYLCAWRRTAVNEQFFGPGTRLTVL.

J is TRBJ2-1 and V is TRBV5-1, with 7 bases that match TRBD1. J gave up 2 bases and V 5 bases, and 4 bases lay outside the gene matches. The CDR3 has 14 residues. Germline V lookup: CDR1 SGHRS, CDR2 YFSETQ. CDR3 nucleotide sequence: TGCGCCAGCAGTGATGGGACAGCCTACAATGAGCAGTTCTTC. Amino acids: CASSDGTAYNEQFF.

J is TRBJ1-2 and V is TRBV29-1; 9 positions match TRBD1. J was trimmed by 8 bases and V by 6 bases; bases with no gene match: 7. The V gene's germline CDR1 is SQVTM and CDR2 ANQGSEA. This CDR3 region has 12 residues. The CDR3, as DNA: TGCAGCGTATTACAGGGGGCTTGGGGCTACACCTTC. Its protein is CSVLQGAWGYTF.

The gene calls are TRBV5-1 and TRBJ1-2; possible D gene TRBD1, 5 bases. V lost 3 bases, J lost 8 bases, and 23 bases lay in between. This CDR3 contains 16 residues. Germline loops: CDR1 SGHRS, CDR2 YFSETQ. The CDR3 protein is CASSSSWGLSLEGYTF. Written as DNA, the CDR3 is TGCGCCAGCAGCTCCTCTTGGGGCCTGAGCCTTGAAGGCTACACCTTC. The full variable domain, with the rest looked up from reference TRBV5-1 and TRBJ1-2, is KAGVTQTPRYLIKTRGQQVTLSCSPISGHRSVSWYQQTPGQGLQFLFEYFSETQRNKGNFPGRFSGRQFSNSRSEMNVSTLELGDSALYLCASSSSWGLSLEGYTFGSGTRLTVV.

This chain links TRBV6-5 with TRBJ1-2; D is uncertain. Trimming took 5 bases from V and 6 from J, leaving 10 bases between them. From germline, CDR1 is MNHEY and CDR2 SVGAGI. This CDR3 is built from 12 residues. CDR3 DNA: TGTGCCAGCAGTCGGGGTGGGCATGGCTACACCTTC. This sequence encodes CASSRGGHGYTF.

This chain uses TRBV6-5 with TRBJ2-3, with TRBD2 matching over 11 bases. Germline loops: CDR1 MNHEY, CDR2 SVGAGI. The CDR3 runs 15 residues. With V trimmed by 6 bases and J by 2 bases, 4 bases remained unmatched. The CDR3 DNA follows: TGTGCCAGCAGCCGACTAGCGGGATCCACAGATACGCAGTATTTT. It encodes CASSRLAGSTDTQYF.